These 18 T cell receptor beta chains were all obtained from the same sample, sequenced in a study of beta chain features in type 1 diabetes. The entirety of the isolated RNA underwent reverse transcription, so expressed TCRB transcripts were sequenced. Some clones are missing from TCRdb's copy, which holds only in-frame ones; the method was immunoSEQ multiplex PCR. In the table there are about 620,000 clones, about 14% of which are singletons. What was sequenced was naive CD4+ T cells from blood. These receptors came from a man younger than 30 in good health.

The V gene is TRBV6-5, the J gene TRBJ2-3; D gene uncertain. Trimming removed 0 bases from V and 5 bases from J, with 6 bases in between. CDR3 length equals 13 residues. Germline assignment: CDR1 MNHEY and CDR2 SVGAGI. The CDR3 here is CASSYSRQDTQYF. The CDR3 DNA reads as TGTGCCAGCAGTTACTCTAGGCAAGATACGCAGTATTTT.

The CDR3 nucleotides read TGTGCCAGCAGCTTAGAGCTAGCGTTCCACGAGCAGTACTTC. Translated, it gives CASSLELAFHEQYF. The rearrangement links TRBV7-2 to TRBJ2-7; weak D call: TRBD2 (6 bases). Germline lookup yields CDR1 SGHTA and CDR2 FQGNSA. CDR3 size: 14 residues. With 1 base removed from V and 5 bases from J, the gap between germline ends came to 12 bases.

This clone appeared a few times. J is TRBJ2-1 and V is TRBV30; D not certain. V shed 4 bases and J shed 2 bases, with 24 bases lying between them. The CDR3 totals 18 residues. Germline CDR1 and CDR2: GTSNPN and SVGIG (reference sequence). CDR3 loop: CAWTRLSPHISTYNEQFF. The CDR3 coding sequence is TGTGCCTGGACTCGTCTTTCACCCCACATATCAACCTACAATGAGCAGTTCTTC.

V gene TRBV11-2 combines with J gene TRBJ1-2, with TRBD1 identical over 10 bases. Germline V gene sequence: CDR1 SGHAT, CDR2 FQNNGV. V gave up 6 bases and J gave up 1 base; unmatched junction bases: 8. The CDR3 covers 16 residues. DNA for the CDR3: TGTGCCAGCAGGGTTCCGGGACAGGGGATTAACTATGGCTACACCTTC. Translated, it gives CASRVPGQGINYGYTF.

This clone was seen a few times. This specimen includes other DNA sequences encoding the same CDR3. This chain uses TRBV18 with TRBJ1-1; D perhaps matches TRBD1 (5 bases). There are 14 residues in the CDR3. Germline CDR1 KGHSH, CDR2 LQKENI. V lost 6 bases to trimming and J lost 0 bases, with 11 bases between them. CDR3 residues: CASSPGRMNTEAFF. The CDR3 region has the DNA TGTGCCAGCTCCCCGGGACGGATGAACACTGAAGCTTTCTTT.

The rearrangement links TRBV6-6 to TRBJ2-6; 8 bases are a match to TRBD1. V lost 6 bases to trimming and J lost 12 bases; unmatched junction nucleotides: 13. The CDR3 runs 15 residues. Germline V gene lookup returns CDR1 MNHNY and CDR2 SVGAGI (reference sequence). The CDR3 spells CASREKRQGNSVLTF. As DNA, the CDR3 is TGTGCCAGCAGGGAGAAGAGACAGGGGAATTCCGTCCTGACTTTC.

CDR3 protein: CAISNLRDRGEEQYF. Written as DNA, the CDR3 is TGTGCCATCAGCAATCTTCGGGACAGGGGGGAGGAGCAGTACTTC. The V call is TRBV10-3, the J call TRBJ2-7; TRBD1 matches at 11 bases. The V segment lost 6 bases and the J segment 7 bases; nucleotides outside the gene matches: 11. There are 15 residues in the CDR3. The germline V gene encodes CDR1 ENHRY and CDR2 SYGVKD.

This clone was seen a few times. The V and J genes are TRBV18 and TRBJ1-6; D possibly corresponds to TRBD1 (5 bases). The CDR3 has 13 residues. V was shortened by 6 bases and J by 8 bases, with 11 bases between the two germline ends. The V gene's germline CDR1 is KGHSH and CDR2 LQKENI. CDR3 protein: CASSPSGDSPLHF. The CDR3 bases are TGTGCCAGCTCGCCCTCGGGGGATTCACCCCTCCACTTT. Based on the CDR3 plus reference TRBV18 and TRBJ1-6, the full variable domain is NAGVMQNPRHLVRRRGQEARLRCSPMKGHSHVYWYRQLPEEGLKFMVYLQKENIIDESGMPKERFSAEFPKEGPSILRIQQVVRGDSAAYFCASSPSGDSPLHFGNGTRLTVT.

The genes are TRBV27 and TRBJ2-7; TRBD1 or TRBD2 may be the D gene (5 bases each). Trimming removed 0 bases from V and 0 bases from J, with 18 bases in between. The length of the CDR3 is 18 residues. Germline CDR1 MNHEY, CDR2 SMNVEV (reference sequence). CDR3 residues: CASSLSTRPGPASYEQYF. DNA of the CDR3: TGTGCCAGCAGTTTATCGACCCGACCGGGACCTGCCTCCTACGAGCAGTACTTC.

CDR3 amino acids: CASMQRQYNEQFF. DNA of the CDR3: TGTGCCAGTATGCAGCGGCAATACAATGAGCAGTTCTTC. The chain joins TRBV19 to TRBJ2-1; maybe TRBD2 (5 bases). The CDR3 has 13 residues. Trimming took 7 bases from V and 4 from J, leaving 11 bases between them. From germline, CDR1 is LNHDA and CDR2 SQIVND (reference sequence).

The V and J genes are TRBV7-2 and TRBJ2-7; TRBD1 matches 7 bases. The germline V gene encodes CDR1 SGHTA and CDR2 FQGNSA. After removal of 4 bases from V and 1 base from J, the junction contained 10 bases not matched to a gene. The CDR3 extends over 16 amino acids. As DNA, the CDR3 is TGTGCCAGCAGCTCACCTAGGGGGCGCCTGTCCTACGAGCAGTACTTC. Its translation is CASSSPRGRLSYEQYF.

This chain links TRBV18 with TRBJ2-7; D may be TRBD1 or TRBD2 (5 bases each). V lost 3 bases to trimming and J lost 7 bases, with 10 bases between them. Looked up from germline, CDR1 is KGHSH and CDR2 is LQKENI. This CDR3 is 12 amino acids long. This chain's CDR3 is CASSPGVGEQYF. CDR3 in DNA: TGTGCCAGCTCACCGGGGGTCGGGGAGCAGTACTTC.

This clone was detected only a few times. The V gene is TRBV21-1, the J gene TRBJ1-1; the table's D call, TRBD1, has no DNA check behind it. TRBV21-1 is a pseudogene locus. This CDR3 region has 13 residues. The CDR3 sequence is CASSLQGITEAFF. The CDR3 nucleotides read TGTGCCAGCAGCTTACAGGGAATCACTGAAGCTTTCTTT.

This clone was seen more than once but under ten times. The chain employs TRBV2 and TRBJ1-1; TRBD1 is a possible D gene (6 bases). The V and J ends lost 6 bases and 1 base respectively, with 12 bases between them. The germline gives CDR1 SNHLY, CDR2 FYNNEI. The CDR3 is 14 residues long. CDR3 nucleotide sequence: TGTGCCAGCAGGAACGGGGGCGCGAACACTGAAGCTTTCTTT. Translation: CASRNGGANTEAFF.

V gene TRBV11-2 combines with J gene TRBJ2-1; D not certain. V lost 8 bases to trimming and J lost 0 bases, with 11 bases between them. The CDR3 is 14 amino acids. Germline V gene data show CDR1 as SGHAT and CDR2 as FQNNGV. The CDR3 coding sequence is TGTGCCAGCGCCTACCAAAGCTCCTACAATGAGCAGTTCTTC. This encodes CASAYQSSYNEQFF.

V gene TRBV28 combines with J gene TRBJ2-1; possibly TRBD2 for D (5 bases). Germline CDR1 reads MDHEN; CDR2 reads SYDVKM. The CDR3 extends over 18 amino acids. V was trimmed by 0 bases and J by 5 bases, leaving 20 bases between them. CDR3 nucleotides: TGTGCCAGCAGTTTATGGTCTCGAGGGTTGGGCACCAACAATGAGCAGTTCTTC. It yields the protein CASSLWSRGLGTNNEQFF.

J is TRBJ1-4 and V is TRBV28, with TRBD1 as a possible D gene (6 bases). The CDR3 has 14 amino acids. The germline gives CDR1 MDHEN, CDR2 SYDVKM. Deletions cut 5 bases from V and 7 bases from J, with 14 bases between. The CDR3 nucleotides are TGTGCCAGCAGTCTACAGGGCTCTTTTGAAAAACTGTTTTTT. It encodes CASSLQGSFEKLFF.

This clone was found a few times. The chain employs TRBV29-1 and TRBJ1-1; D uncertain. Germline CDR1 is SQVTM and CDR2 is ANQGSEA. The CDR3 covers 10 residues. Trimming removed 6 bases from V and 10 bases from J, with 12 bases in between. Here the CDR3 DNA reads TGCAGCGTCCAACAATTTTCAGCTTTCTTT. As protein: CSVQQFSAFF.